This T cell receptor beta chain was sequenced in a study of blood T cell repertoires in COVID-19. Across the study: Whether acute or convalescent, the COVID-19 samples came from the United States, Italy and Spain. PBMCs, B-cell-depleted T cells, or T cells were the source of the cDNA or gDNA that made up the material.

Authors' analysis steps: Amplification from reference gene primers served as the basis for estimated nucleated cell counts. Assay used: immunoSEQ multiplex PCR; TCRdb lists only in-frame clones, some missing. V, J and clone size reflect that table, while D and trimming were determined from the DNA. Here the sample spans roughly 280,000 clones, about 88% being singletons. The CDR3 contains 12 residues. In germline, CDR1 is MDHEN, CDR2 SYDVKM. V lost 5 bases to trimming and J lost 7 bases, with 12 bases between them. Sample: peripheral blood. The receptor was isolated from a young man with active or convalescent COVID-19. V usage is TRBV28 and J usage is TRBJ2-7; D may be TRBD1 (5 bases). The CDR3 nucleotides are TGTGCCAGCAGTCACCCTGGGGCTGAGCAGTACTTC. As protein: CASSHPGAEQYF.